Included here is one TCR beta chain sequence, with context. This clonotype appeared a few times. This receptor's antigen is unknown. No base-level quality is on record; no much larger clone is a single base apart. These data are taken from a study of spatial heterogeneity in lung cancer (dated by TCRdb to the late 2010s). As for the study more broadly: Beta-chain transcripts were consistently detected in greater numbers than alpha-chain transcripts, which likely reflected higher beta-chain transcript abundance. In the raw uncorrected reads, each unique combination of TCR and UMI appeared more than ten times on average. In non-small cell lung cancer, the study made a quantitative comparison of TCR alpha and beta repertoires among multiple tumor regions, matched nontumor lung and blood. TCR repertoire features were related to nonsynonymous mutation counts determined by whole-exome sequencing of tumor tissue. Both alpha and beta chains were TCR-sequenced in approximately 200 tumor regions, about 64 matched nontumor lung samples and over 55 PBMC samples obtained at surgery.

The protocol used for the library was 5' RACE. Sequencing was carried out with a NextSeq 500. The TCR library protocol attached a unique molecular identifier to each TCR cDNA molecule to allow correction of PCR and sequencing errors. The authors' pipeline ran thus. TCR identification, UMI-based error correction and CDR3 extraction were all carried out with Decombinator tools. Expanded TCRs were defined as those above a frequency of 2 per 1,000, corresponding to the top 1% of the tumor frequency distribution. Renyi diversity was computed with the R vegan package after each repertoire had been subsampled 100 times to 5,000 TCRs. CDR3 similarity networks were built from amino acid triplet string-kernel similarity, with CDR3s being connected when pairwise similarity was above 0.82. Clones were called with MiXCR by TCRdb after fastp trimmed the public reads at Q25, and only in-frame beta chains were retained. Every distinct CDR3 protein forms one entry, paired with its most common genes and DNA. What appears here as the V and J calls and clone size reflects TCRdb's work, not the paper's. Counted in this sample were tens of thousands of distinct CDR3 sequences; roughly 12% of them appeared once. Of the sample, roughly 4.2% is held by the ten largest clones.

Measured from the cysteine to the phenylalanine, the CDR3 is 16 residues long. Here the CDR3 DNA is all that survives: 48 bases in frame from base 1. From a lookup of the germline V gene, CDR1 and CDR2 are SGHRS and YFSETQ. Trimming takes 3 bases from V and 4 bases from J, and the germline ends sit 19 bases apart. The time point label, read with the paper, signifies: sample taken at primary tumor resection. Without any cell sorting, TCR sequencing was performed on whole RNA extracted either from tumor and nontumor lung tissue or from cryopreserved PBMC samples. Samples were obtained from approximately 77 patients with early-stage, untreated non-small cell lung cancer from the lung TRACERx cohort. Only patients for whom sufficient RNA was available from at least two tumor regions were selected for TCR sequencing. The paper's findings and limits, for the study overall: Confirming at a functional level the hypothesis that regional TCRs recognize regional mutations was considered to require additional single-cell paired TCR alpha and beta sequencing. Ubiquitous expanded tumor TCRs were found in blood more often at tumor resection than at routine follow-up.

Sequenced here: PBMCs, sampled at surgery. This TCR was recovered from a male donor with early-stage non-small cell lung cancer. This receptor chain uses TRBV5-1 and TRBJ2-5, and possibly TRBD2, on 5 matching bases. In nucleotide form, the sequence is TGCGCCAGCAGCTCCTTAATCCGGGTAGGAGGAGAGACCCAGTACTTC. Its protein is CASSSLIRVGGETQYF.